This T cell receptor beta chain was sequenced during a study of radiotherapy plus CTLA-4 blockade in lung cancer (dated by TCRdb to the late 2010s). For the wider study: Objective responses occurred in roughly 20% of enrolled patients, and under 40% achieved disease control. Here is what the overall study found, with its caveats: The strongest predictors of response, as reported, were early dynamic changes in blood T cell clones along with a rise in serum interferon-beta after radiation. After treatment with radiotherapy and ipilimumab, TCR clones that originated in tumors expanded in peripheral blood.

With respect to this clone: This receptor's antigen is unknown. No much larger clone exists at a distance of one base, and base qualities are not known.

Preparation of the library involved the immunoSEQ multiplex PCR assay. Sourced from immuneACCESS, this table was stored by TCRdb with only in-frame sequences that have V and J called. A share of the clones is absent; for the studies checked, an unresolved V gene accounts for under half, and the remainder has no known explanation. This sample has tens of thousands of clones in its table, and 83% of those were observed once. Of the sample, roughly 0.82% falls within the top ten clones. CDR1 is given as SGDLS and CDR2 as YYNGEE, both from the germline V gene. Germline trimming: 1 base from V, 2 bases from J; junction bases outside gene matches: 8. Taken from cysteine to phenylalanine, the CDR3 has 17 residues. Of the read, only the CDR3 DNA is kept; its 51 bases are in frame from base 1. The study evaluated CTLA-4 blockade (ipilimumab) given together with focal radiation therapy in patients who had chemo-refractory metastatic non-small-cell lung cancer.

Recombination linked TRBV9 to TRBJ1-1, and 10 bases in between align with TRBD1. The TCR was taken from a human donor with non-small cell lung cancer who had stable disease on radiotherapy plus ipilimumab. Sample: peripheral blood, taken from a patient treated with radiotherapy plus ipilimumab. The CDR3 has the sequence CASSVLSGQGFNTEAFF. Read as DNA, the sequence is TGTGCCAGCAGCGTACTGTCGGGACAGGGGTTCAACACTGAAGCTTTCTTT. Reference TRBV9 and TRBJ1-1 genes cover what lies past the CDR3, so the full variable domain is DSGVTQTPKHLITATGQRVTLRCSPRSGDLSVYWYQQSLDQGLQFLIQYYNGEERAKGNILERFSAQQFPDLHSELNLSSLELGDSALYFCASSVLSGQGFNTEAFFGQGTRLTVV.